This T cell receptor beta chain comes out of a study of cytotoxic CD8 clonotypes in ibrutinib-treated CLL. The data were produced by immunoSEQ multiplex PCR, yet TCRdb's version contains in-frame clones alone and is incomplete. Found here are around 330,000 clones, 67% of them singletons; the top ten hold 5% to 6.5%. This clone was recorded only once. V was trimmed by 6 bases and J by 2 bases, leaving 13 bases between them. The CDR3 runs to 14 residues. Per the germline V gene, CDR1 is MNHNS and CDR2 is SASEGT. The specimen was PBMCs, collected after 36 months of ibrutinib treatment. V usage is TRBV6-1 and J usage is TRBJ1-1, with D perhaps matching TRBD1 (5 bases). The source of this sequence is a human donor with chronic lymphocytic leukemia. CDR3 amino acids: CASRLTDANTEAFF. CDR3 bases: TGTGCCAGCAGGTTGACAGACGCAAACACTGAAGCTTTCTTT.